These T cell receptor beta chains were read from a single sample in a study of PD-1 blockade in classical Hodgkin lymphoma. Here immunoSEQ multiplex PCR was the method, and the copy in TCRdb shows in-frame clones only, minus some. Among roughly 20,000 clones listed, over 75% were seen once. The sequenced sample was CD4+ T cells from blood. These receptors all come from a human donor with classical Hodgkin lymphoma. Each CDR3 is given with its conserved first and last residue. The D gene is left open where the match is weak. A row's size may be missing; if present it is once, few, many or a size class.

>TRBD1|TRBV25-1|few|TRBJ1-1
TGTGCCAGCAACAGGGGCATGAACACTGAAGCTTTCTTT
CASNRGMNTEAFF
>.|TRBV15|.|TRBJ2-7
TGTGCCACCAGCAGAGATATATCAGGGTCCGAGCAGTACTTC
CATSRDISGSEQYF
>.|TRBV6-6|.|TRBJ2-2
TGTGCCAGCAGCACGAACACCGGGGAGCTGTTTTTT
CASSTNTGELFF
>TRBD1|TRBV6-4|.|TRBJ2-1
TGTGCCAGCAGTGTCGTCCCGGGACAGGGCAATGAGCAGTTCTTC
CASSVVPGQGNEQFF
>.|TRBV20-1|.|TRBJ2-1
TGCAGTGCTAGTTGGCATGAGCAGTTCTTC
CSASWHEQFF
>TRBD2|TRBV28|.|TRBJ2-7
TGTGCCAGCAAATCTAGCGGGAGGGCCACCTACGAGCAGTACTTC
CASKSSGRATYEQYF
>.|TRBV2|.|TRBJ2-7
TGTGCCAGCAGTGACTTATTAGCCTCCTACGAGCAGTACTTC
CASSDLLASYEQYF
>.|TRBV18|few|TRBJ2-5
TGTGCCAGCTCACCCCAGTCTGGTGGGGAGACCCAGTACTTC
CASSPQSGGETQYF
>.|TRBV27|.|TRBJ2-7
TGTGCCAGCAGTCAAACAGGGGGGGGATACGAGCAGTACTTC
CASSQTGGGYEQYF
>.|TRBV18|.|TRBJ2-6
TGTGCCAGCTCACCAAAGTCGGTCTCTGGGGCCAACGTCCTGACTTTC
CASSPKSVSGANVLTF
>.|TRBV19|.|TRBJ1-2
TGTGCCAGTAGTATATCCAGCGCGGGTGGCTACACCTTC
CASSISSAGGYTF
>.|TRBV5-6|.|TRBJ2-5
TGTGCCAGCAGCCGGTTGGGGGGCCAGTACCAAGAGACCCAGTACTTC
CASSRLGGQYQETQYF
>TRBD1|TRBV6-1|.|TRBJ1-3
TGTGCCAGCAGTGGTCGGACAGGGATGGGCTCTGGAAACACCATATATTTT
CASSGRTGMGSGNTIYF
>.|TRBV4-1|few|TRBJ2-7
TGCGCCAGCAGCCAAGATTCGGGGTACGAGCAGTACTTC
CASSQDSGYEQYF
>.|TRBV29-1|.|TRBJ1-2
TGCAGCGTCGTTAGACTGACGGCGGGAGATGGCTACACCTTC
CSVVRLTAGDGYTF
>.|TRBV11-1|.|TRBJ2-5
TGTGCCAGCAGCTTAACGGAAATACAAGAGACCCAGTACTTC
CASSLTEIQETQYF
>.|TRBV7-6|.|TRBJ1-1
TGTGCCAGCAGCTTAGATGGGACGAGTGGAATGAACACTGAAGCTTTCTTT
CASSLDGTSGMNTEAFF
>.|TRBV14|.|TRBJ2-5
TGTGCCAGCAGCCAAGATGGACGGGAGTGGGAAGAGACCCAGTACTTC
CASSQDGREWEETQYF
>TRBD2|TRBV19|.|TRBJ2-1
TGTGCCAGTAGTCTCCGGACTAGCGACAGCTCCTACAATGAGCAGTTCTTC
CASSLRTSDSSYNEQFF
>.|TRBV28|.|TRBJ2-1
TGTGCCAGCAGTTTATCGGACGTGGACTTTCATGAGCAGTTCTTC
CASSLSDVDFHEQFF
>.|TRBV29-1|.|TRBJ2-3
TGCAGCGTTGAAAGATCGAGCACGGATACGCAGTATTTT
CSVERSSTDTQYF
>.|TRBV10-3|.|TRBJ1-5
TGTGCCATCAGAGGGGAGGCCAATCAGCCCCAGCATTTT
CAIRGEANQPQHF
>TRBD1|TRBV7-2|.|TRBJ1-6
TGTGCCAGCAGCTTCGGGACAGGGGGATCACCCCTCCACTTT
CASSFGTGGSPLHF
>TRBD1|TRBV2|once|TRBJ2-2
TGTGCCAGCAGGCCACCGGGACAGGGTAACACCGGGGAGCTGTTTTTT
CASRPPGQGNTGELFF
>.|TRBV15|.|TRBJ1-2
TGTGCCACCAGCAGAGAGTTGGCCCAGGGTTTTAGTGTTCATGGCTACACCTTC
CATSRELAQGFSVHGYTF
>.|TRBV19|few|TRBJ1-1
TGTGCCAGTAGTATAGACCGAACAGAAGCTTTCTTT
CASSIDRTEAFF
>.|TRBV5-1|.|TRBJ1-1
TGCGCCAGCAGCTGGGATCCACCAACAAACACTGAAGCTTTCTTT
CASSWDPPTNTEAFF
>.|TRBV11-2|once|TRBJ1-3
TGTGCCAGCGGTTTGGGGGGGCCGGGAAACACCATATATTTT
CASGLGGPGNTIYF
>TRBD1|TRBV29-1|.|TRBJ2-3
TGCAGCGGTAGGACAGGGGGCGCTGGGACAGATACGCAGTATTTT
CSGRTGGAGTDTQYF
>TRBD2|TRBV6-1|.|TRBJ2-7
TGTGCCAGCAGTGATAGCGGGACCTACGAGCAGTACTTC
CASSDSGTYEQYF
>.|TRBV7-3|.|TRBJ2-2
TGTGCCAGCAGCTTCCAGACAGGATCGAACACCGGGGAGCTGTTTTTT
CASSFQTGSNTGELFF
>.|TRBV7-8|.|TRBJ2-3
TGTGCCAGCAGCGTCGGTGCCCATACGCAGTATTTT
CASSVGAHTQYF
>.|TRBV10-3|few|TRBJ2-5
TGTGCCATCAGTGAGTATCTCAGGACGGAGACCCAGTACTTC
CAISEYLRTETQYF
>.|TRBV9|.|TRBJ2-5
TGTGCCAGCAGCGAGTATAACGGATCGGGGGAGACCCAGTACTTC
CASSEYNGSGETQYF
>.|TRBV27|.|TRBJ2-7
TGTGCCAGCCAACCTTCCAGCGTTCTTTTC
CASQPSSVLF
>.|TRBV7-9|.|TRBJ2-6
TGTGCCAGCAGCTTAGGTCTGGACTCTGGGGCCAACGTCCCGACTTTC
CASSLGLDSGANVPTF
>.|TRBV5-4|.|TRBJ2-5
TGTGCCAGCAGCCACCTGACAGGCCAAGAGACCCAGTACTTC
CASSHLTGQETQYF
>.|TRBV5-5|.|TRBJ1-4
TGTGCCAGCAGAGGGGCAGCAACTAATGAAAAACTGTTTTTT
CASRGAATNEKLFF
>TRBD1|TRBV6-6|.|TRBJ2-5
TGTGCCAGCATCGGGGACAGGGGGCTTGAGACCCAGTACTTC
CASIGDRGLETQYF
>.|TRBV7-6|.|TRBJ1-1
TGTGCCAGCGCTTTGGGTTTAGCCGACACTGAAGCTTTCTTT
CASALGLADTEAFF
>TRBD2|TRBV7-8|.|TRBJ2-3
TGTGCCAGCAGGGGAGCGGGGACTAGAAACGCAGATACGCAGTATTTT
CASRGAGTRNADTQYF
>.|TRBV19|few|TRBJ1-2
TGTGCCAGTAGTATCTCGCAGGTCTATGGCTACACCTTC
CASSISQVYGYTF
>TRBD1|TRBV7-3|once|TRBJ2-4
TGTGCCAGCAGCGTTGACAGGGGAGCCAAAAACATTCAGTACTTC
CASSVDRGAKNIQYF
>.|TRBV19|few|TRBJ1-2
TGTGCCAGTAGTATAGGGGAAAACTATGGCTACACCTTC
CASSIGENYGYTF
>.|TRBV6-4|.|TRBJ1-5
TGTGCCAGCCCAGAGAGGGGGCAGCCCCAGCATTTT
CASPERGQPQHF
>.|TRBV28|.|TRBJ1-2
TGTGCCAGCAGTTTATCTATTGCACAGACCTATGGCTACACCTTC
CASSLSIAQTYGYTF
>.|TRBV6-5|.|TRBJ1-2
TGTGCCAGCAGTTACTCGGGGGGAGGCTATGGCTACACCTTC
CASSYSGGGYGYTF
>TRBD2|TRBV10-3|.|TRBJ2-3
TGTGCCATCAGTGAGGGGCTAGCGGCCCAAGGGTACTGGGGCACAGATACGCAGTATTTT
CAISEGLAAQGYWGTDTQYF
>.|TRBV10-1|.|TRBJ2-2
TGCGCCAGCAGTGAAGACTCCTCGAACACCGGGGAGCTGTTTTTT
CASSEDSSNTGELFF
>.|TRBV5-1|.|TRBJ2-7
TGCGCCAGCAGCTTGGGTGGCGGGGTTTACTACGAGCAGTACTTC
CASSLGGGVYYEQYF
>.|TRBV2|once|TRBJ2-4
TGTGCCAGCAGTCCCCCGGGCTCTCGAGCCAAAAACATTCAGTACTTC
CASSPPGSRAKNIQYF
>TRBD1|TRBV6-5|.|TRBJ1-6
TGTGCCAGCAGCAACGTACAGGGGTATTCACCCCTCCACTTT
CASSNVQGYSPLHF
>.|TRBV6-6|.|TRBJ2-2
TGTGCCATAGCCGGGACTTCCGCCACCGGGGAGCTGTTTTTT
CAIAGTSATGELFF
>.|TRBV25-1|.|TRBJ2-6
TGTGCCAGCGGGGACTCGGGGGCCAACGTCCTGACTTTC
CASGDSGANVLTF
>.|TRBV5-6|.|TRBJ2-2
TGTGCCAGCAGCTTGAGCAGGGCCGGGGAGCTGTTTTTT
CASSLSRAGELFF
>TRBD1|TRBV7-8|few|TRBJ1-3
TGTGCCAGCAGCCAGACAGGGCGGCGGGGCACCATATATTTT
CASSQTGRRGTIYF
>.|TRBV6-5|.|TRBJ1-4
TGTGCCAGCAGTTACGAGGTTGAGGGGAAATTGTTTTTT
CASSYEVEGKLFF